The T cell receptor (beta chain) under discussion was sequenced for a study of OX40 agonist ivuxolimab in advanced cancers. Study-wide context: The dose-escalation cohort was approximately 84% male, with a mean age of around 60 years, ranging about 23 to 79.

TCRdb's table, derived via immunoSEQ multiplex PCR, lists solely in-frame clones and lacks some. The sample comprises fewer than 65,000 clones, 80% to 90% of which are singletons, and about 10% rests with the top ten. The CDR3 extends over 16 amino acids. Germline V gene lookup returns CDR1 ENHRY and CDR2 SYGVKD. V lost 4 bases, J lost 2 bases, and 8 bases stayed unmatched. The chain joins TRBV10-3 to TRBJ2-1, with TRBD2 identical over 7 bases. Sample: CD4+ or CD8+ T cells sorted from blood, taken in a trial of the OX40 agonist ivuxolimab. This clonotype was obtained from an adult with an advanced solid tumor such as melanoma, head and neck, liver or kidney cancer. Here the CDR3 reads CAISGGTTSTYNEQFF. CDR3 coding DNA: TGTGCCATCAGTGGTGGGACTACATCTACCTACAATGAGCAGTTCTTC.